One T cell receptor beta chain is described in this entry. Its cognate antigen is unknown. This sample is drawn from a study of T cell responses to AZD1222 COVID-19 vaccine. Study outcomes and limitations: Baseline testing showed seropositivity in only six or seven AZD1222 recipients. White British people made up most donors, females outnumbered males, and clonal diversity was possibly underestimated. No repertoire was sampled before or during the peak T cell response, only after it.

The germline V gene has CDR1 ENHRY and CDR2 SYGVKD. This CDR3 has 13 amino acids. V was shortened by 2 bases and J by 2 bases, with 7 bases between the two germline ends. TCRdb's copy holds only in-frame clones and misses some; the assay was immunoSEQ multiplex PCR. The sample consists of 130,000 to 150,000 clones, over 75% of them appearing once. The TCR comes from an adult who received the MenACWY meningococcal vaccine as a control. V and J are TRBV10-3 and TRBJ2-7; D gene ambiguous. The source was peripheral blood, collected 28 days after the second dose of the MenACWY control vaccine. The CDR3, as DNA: TGTGCCATCAGTGAGAAGGTAACCTACGAGCAGTACTTC. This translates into CAISEKVTYEQYF.